A single sample is the source of the 24 T cell receptor beta chains below, sequenced in a study of blood T cell repertoires in COVID-19 (dated by TCRdb to 2020 to 2021). The library came from the immunoSEQ multiplex PCR assay. Imported from immuneACCESS, the table was reduced by TCRdb to in-frame sequences with V and J called. These copies leave out some clones; in studies compared against another copy, an unresolved V gene accounts for under half, and the cause of the remainder is not known. The sample records some 140,000 clones, roughly 90% of which are singletons. Less than 20% of the sample rests with the top ten. The specimen was peripheral blood. The source is a man aged 50 or older with active or convalescent COVID-19.

This rearrangement joins TRBV6-2 or TRBV6-3 to TRBJ2-1, with D maybe TRBD2 (6 bases). Germline values: CDR1 MNHEY, CDR2 SVGEGT. The CDR3 spans 12 residues. The germline V and J ends were trimmed by 4 bases and 7 bases, with 8 bases remaining between them. CDR3: CASSLRGNEQFF. The CDR3 coding sequence is TGTGCCAGCAGTTTGCGGGGTAATGAGCAGTTCTTC.

This clone was counted between two and nine times. This chain joins TRBV19 and TRBJ2-7; TRBD2 matches at 7 bases. Losses at the gene ends were 3 bases for V and 4 bases for J; bases not matched to a gene: 3. Germline values: CDR1 LNHDA, CDR2 SQIVND (reference sequence). CDR3 length equals 13 residues. The CDR3, as DNA: TGTGCCAGTAGTATTACTAGCGAGTACGAGCAGTACTTC. Protein sequence: CASSITSEYEQYF.

The chain recombines TRBV29-1 with TRBJ2-7; 8 nucleotides align to TRBD1. V shed 7 bases and J 3 bases; nucleotides not matched to a gene: 11. The CDR3 consists of 14 residues. Germline CDR1 is SQVTM and CDR2 is ANQGSEA. Here the CDR3 DNA reads TGCAGCGCGGGTCCGGGACAGGATCACTACGAGCAGTACTTC. This sequence encodes CSAGPGQDHYEQYF.

The chain is built from TRBV14 and TRBJ1-2; D might be TRBD1 (5 bases). V lost 4 bases, J lost 5 bases, and 8 bases lay in between. Germline V gives CDR1 SGHDN, CDR2 FVKESK. This CDR3 contains 12 residues. This CDR3 is CASSRDSYGYTF. CDR3 sequence (DNA): TGTGCCAGCAGCCGAGACAGTTATGGCTACACCTTC.

This clone was found once. The gene calls are TRBV10-2 and TRBJ2-3; the match to TRBD2 covers 14 bases. V was clipped by 10 bases and J by 4 bases; unmatched bases: 10. Germline V CDR1 and CDR2: WSHSY, SAAADI. CDR3 size: 16 residues. The CDR3 region has the DNA TGCGCCACCTCGACTAGCGGGAGGGCCAAGGCAGATACGCAGTATTTT. This gives the protein CATSTSGRAKADTQYF.

The V call is TRBV2, the J call TRBJ1-4; D possibly corresponds to TRBD1 (5 bases). Trimming cost V 1 base and J 7 bases, with 13 bases left between them. CDR3 length: 15 amino acids. From germline, CDR1 is SNHLY and CDR2 FYNNEI. Written as DNA, the CDR3 is TGTGCCAGCAGTGAAGTGCGGGGGAGGATTGAAAAACTGTTTTTT. This encodes CASSEVRGRIEKLFF.

The V gene is TRBV5-6, the J gene TRBJ1-5, with D unresolved. CDR1 is SGHDT, CDR2 YYEEEE, per germline. The CDR3 has 14 residues. V was cut by 3 bases and J by 5 bases, with 12 bases left in between. The CDR3 loop is CASSSSRGYQPQHF. CDR3 nucleotides: TGTGCCAGCAGCTCCTCGCGAGGGTATCAGCCCCAGCATTTT.

The gene calls are TRBV10-2 and TRBJ2-3; perhaps TRBD2 as D (6 bases). Germline V gives CDR1 WSHSY, CDR2 SAAADI. The CDR3 runs 14 residues. V lost 10 bases to trimming and J lost 6 bases, with 20 bases between them. CDR3 DNA: TGCGCCACCGGACGGGCTAGCGATGGGGATACGCAGTATTTT. Amino acid sequence: CATGRASDGDTQYF.

The V call is TRBV7-2, the J call TRBJ2-3, with D perhaps TRBD2 (6 bases). CDR1 and CDR2 from the germline V gene are SGHTA and FQGNSA. V was trimmed by 4 bases and J by 0 bases, leaving 11 bases between them. The CDR3 sequence is 15 residues long. The CDR3 spells CASSSSGTSTDTQYF. The CDR3 DNA reads TGTGCCAGCAGCTCCTCCGGGACTAGCACAGATACGCAGTATTTT.

The V gene is TRBV7-9, the J gene TRBJ2-1, with D unresolved. V lost 10 bases, J lost 0 bases, and 7 bases lay in between. The V gene's germline CDR1 is SEHNR and CDR2 FQNEAQ (reference sequence). This CDR3 region has 12 residues. Here the CDR3 reads CAIDSSYNEQFF. CDR3 nucleotide sequence: TGTGCCATTGATAGCTCCTACAATGAGCAGTTCTTC. The variable domain in full, completed from reference TRBV7-9 and TRBJ2-1, reads DTGVSQNPRHKITKRGQNVTFRCDPISEHNRLYWYRQTLGQGPEFLTYFQNEAQLEKSRLLSDRFSAERPKGSFSTLEIQRTEQGDSAMYLCAIDSSYNEQFFGPGTRLTVL.

This clone appeared once. The V call is TRBV10-1, the J call TRBJ1-3; D uncertain. CDR3 length: 14 residues. The V and J ends lost 5 bases and 4 bases respectively, with 12 bases between them. Germline values: CDR1 WNHNN, CDR2 SYGVQD (reference sequence). For the CDR3, the DNA is TGCGCCAGCAGTCGGGGTCTCCGGGGAAACACCATATATTTT. Translating it yields CASSRGLRGNTIYF.

This clone was counted a few times. V gene TRBV27 combines with J gene TRBJ2-3, with 11 bases that match TRBD1. Germline-derived CDR1 and CDR2 are MNHEY and SMNVEV (reference sequence). This CDR3 comprises 14 residues. The ends lost 10 bases at V and 6 bases at J; junction bases unmatched: 9. Here the CDR3 DNA reads TGTGCCACCTGGGACAGGGGGATTTGGGATACGCAGTATTTT. Translated: CATWDRGIWDTQYF.

This clone was observed a handful of times. The CDR3 nucleotides read TGTGCCAGCAGCCGGACTATTGGGGAGCTGTTTTTT. It specifies CASSRTIGELFF. The chain couples TRBV14 to TRBJ2-2, with D possibly TRBD2 on 6 matching bases. The CDR3 consists of 12 residues. Trimming pared 4 bases from V and 8 bases from J, leaving 8 bases between. Germline V CDR1 and CDR2: SGHDN, FVKESK.

This chain joins TRBV19 and TRBJ2-4; 9 nucleotides agree with TRBD1. J gave up 1 base and V 5 bases, and 9 bases lay outside the gene matches. This CDR3 spans 17 amino acids. Per germline, CDR1 LNHDA and CDR2 SQIVND (reference sequence). CDR3 in DNA: TGTGCCAGTAGTGGGCTACAGGGGGCGGTTGCCAAAAACATTCAGTACTTC. This gives the protein CASSGLQGAVAKNIQYF.

J is TRBJ1-5 and V is TRBV12-2. TRBV12-2 is listed as a pseudogene. The CDR3 length is 16 residues. CDR3 in DNA: TGTGCAAGTCGCCCAAGACTGCTATTAAGGACTGGGCCCCAGCATTTT. Its translation is CASRPRLLLRTGPQHF.

The rearrangement uses TRBV7-2 and TRBJ1-5, with a tentative D call TRBD1 (6 bases). V lost 5 bases, J lost 3 bases, and 20 bases lay in between. CDR1 is SGHTA and CDR2 is FQGNSA in the germline V gene. The CDR3 has 17 amino acids. The CDR3 DNA sequence: TGTGCCAGCAGCACCAGGGGCGGACGGCTCGACAATCAGCCCCAGCATTTT. As protein: CASSTRGGRLDNQPQHF.

Remarks on this clone: The junction and the germline gene differ at one end; a read error may be behind it. The rearrangement joins TRBV30 to TRBJ2-7; TRBD1 matches 7 bases. Germline CDR1 reads GTSNPN; CDR2 reads SVGIG (reference sequence). CDR3 size: 11 residues. Written as DNA, the CDR3 is TGTGCCTGGAGTGTAGGGGGCCATTGCAGATTC. Its translation: CAWSVGGHCRF.

CDR3 in amino acids: CATSRDLRTNNQPQHF. Written as DNA, the CDR3 is TGTGCCACCAGCAGAGATCTCAGGACTAACAATCAGCCCCAGCATTTT. The chain joins TRBV15 to TRBJ1-5; D ambiguous. The CDR3 covers 16 residues. Trimming removed 0 bases from V and 3 bases from J, with 12 bases in between. Germline CDR1 reads LNHNV; CDR2 reads YYDKDF (reference sequence).

The chain couples TRBV6-6 to TRBJ1-3; 7 nucleotides align to TRBD1. Germline lookup yields CDR1 MNHNY and CDR2 SVGAGI (reference sequence). There are 14 residues in the CDR3. V lost 7 bases, J lost 0 bases, and 3 bases stayed unmatched. The CDR3 DNA reads as TGTGCCAGCAACACAGGGGACTCTGGAAACACCATATATTTT. This gives the protein CASNTGDSGNTIYF.

V gene TRBV23-1 combines with J gene TRBJ1-5, with D maybe TRBD1 (6 bases). TRBV23-1 is an open reading frame whose function is uncertain. This CDR3 region has 19 residues. With 6 bases removed from V and 0 bases from J, the gap between germline ends came to 24 bases. The CDR3 nucleotides read TGCGCCAGCAGACCCGGCCGCAAGGACAGTGATAATAGCAATCAGCCCCAGCATTTT. Translated: CASRPGRKDSDNSNQPQHF.

This CDR3 reads CASDSGGTDTQYF. The CDR3 DNA reads TGTGCCAGCGACAGTGGCGGCACAGATACGCAGTATTTT. The chain has TRBV2 and TRBJ2-3, with D possibly being TRBD1 (5 bases). CDR3 size: 13 residues. Germline V CDR1 and CDR2: SNHLY, FYNNEI. Trimming left V 8 bases short and J 1 base short, with 10 bases between.

V usage is TRBV30 and J usage is TRBJ2-5; 7 bases are a match to TRBD1. This CDR3 spans 16 amino acids. The germline V gene encodes CDR1 GTSNPN and CDR2 SVGIG (reference sequence). V gave up 2 bases and J gave up 5 bases; unmatched junction bases: 14. CDR3 in DNA: TGTGCCTGGAGTACAAACCCGGGACAGTTCCGGGAGACCCAGTACTTC. Translating gives CAWSTNPGQFRETQYF.

The chain carries TRBV3-1 (or the pseudogene TRBV3-2) and TRBJ2-1, with D possibly being TRBD2 (6 bases). This CDR3 has 20 residues. The germline CDR1 and CDR2 sequences are LGHDT and YNNKEL (reference sequence). Trimming stripped 0 bases from V and 0 bases from J, with 21 bases between. The CDR3 sequence: CASSQDRGRASASSYNEQFF. In DNA form, the CDR3 reads TGTGCCAGCAGCCAAGATAGAGGTAGGGCTAGCGCGAGCTCCTACAATGAGCAGTTCTTC.

This sequence joins TRBV28 and TRBJ2-7, with 8 positions matching TRBD1. The germline V gene encodes CDR1 MDHEN and CDR2 SYDVKM. With 7 bases clipped from V and 2 bases from J, the junction kept 13 bases outside the gene matches. This CDR3 contains 16 residues. CDR3 amino acids: CASTLGADRAAYEQYF. In DNA, the CDR3 is TGTGCCAGCACCCTAGGCGCGGACAGGGCAGCCTACGAGCAGTACTTC.